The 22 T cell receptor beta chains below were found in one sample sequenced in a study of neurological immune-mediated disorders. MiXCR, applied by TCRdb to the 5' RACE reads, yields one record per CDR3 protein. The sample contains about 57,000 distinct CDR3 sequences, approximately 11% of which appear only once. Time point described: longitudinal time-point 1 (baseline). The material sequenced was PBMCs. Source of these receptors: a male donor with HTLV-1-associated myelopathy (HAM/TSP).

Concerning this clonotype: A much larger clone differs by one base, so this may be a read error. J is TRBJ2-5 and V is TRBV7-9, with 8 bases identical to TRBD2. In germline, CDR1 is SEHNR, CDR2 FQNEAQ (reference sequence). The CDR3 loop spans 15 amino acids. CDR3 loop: CANSLYSGEGETQYF. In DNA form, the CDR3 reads TGTGCCAACAGCTTATATAGCGGGGAGGGAGAGACCCAGTACTTC.

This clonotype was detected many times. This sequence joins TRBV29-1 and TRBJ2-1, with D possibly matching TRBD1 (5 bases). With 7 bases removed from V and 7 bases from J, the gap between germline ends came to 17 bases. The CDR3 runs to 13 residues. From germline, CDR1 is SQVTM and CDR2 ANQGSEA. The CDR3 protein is CSGMKSGKNEQFF. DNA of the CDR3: TGCAGCGGCATGAAGTCAGGGAAGAATGAGCAGTTCTTC.

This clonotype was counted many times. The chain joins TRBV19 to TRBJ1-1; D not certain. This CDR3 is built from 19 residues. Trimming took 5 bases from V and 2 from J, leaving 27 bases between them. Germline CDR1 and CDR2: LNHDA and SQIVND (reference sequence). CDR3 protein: CASSPIPGSFGYANTEAFF. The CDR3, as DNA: TGTGCCAGTAGTCCCATACCCGGCTCGTTCGGGTATGCCAACACTGAAGCTTTCTTT. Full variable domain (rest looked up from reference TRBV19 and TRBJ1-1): DGGITQSPKYLFRKEGQNVTLSCEQNLNHDAMYWYRQDPGQGLRLIYYSQIVNDFQKGDIAEGYSVSREKKESFPLTVTSAQKNPTAFYLCASSPIPGSFGYANTEAFFGQGTRLTVV.

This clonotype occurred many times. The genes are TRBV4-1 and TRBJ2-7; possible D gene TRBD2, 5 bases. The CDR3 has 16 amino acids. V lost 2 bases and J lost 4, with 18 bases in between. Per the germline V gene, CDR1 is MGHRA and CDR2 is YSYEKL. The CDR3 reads CASSQRADGNLYEQYF. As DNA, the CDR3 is TGCGCCAGCAGCCAACGAGCGGATGGAAACCTTTACGAGCAGTACTTC.

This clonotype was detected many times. As DNA, the CDR3 is TGCAGTGGTAGGCTCGGTGGCGGGGGTTACGAGCAGTACTTC. Translated: CSGRLGGGGYEQYF. V and J are TRBV20-1 and TRBJ2-7; TRBD2 aligns across 7 bases. V was pared by 7 bases and J by 4 bases, with 13 bases of the junction left unmatched. Germline-derived CDR1 and CDR2 are DFQATT and SNEGSKA (reference sequence). The CDR3 runs to 14 residues.

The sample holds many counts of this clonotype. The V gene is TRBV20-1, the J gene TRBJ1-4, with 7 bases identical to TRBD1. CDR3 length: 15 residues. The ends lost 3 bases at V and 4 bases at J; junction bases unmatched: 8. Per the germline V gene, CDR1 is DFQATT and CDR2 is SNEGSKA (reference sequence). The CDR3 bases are TGCAGTGCTAGCCTCGGGACAGCCAATAATGAAAAACTGTTTTTT. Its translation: CSASLGTANNEKLFF.

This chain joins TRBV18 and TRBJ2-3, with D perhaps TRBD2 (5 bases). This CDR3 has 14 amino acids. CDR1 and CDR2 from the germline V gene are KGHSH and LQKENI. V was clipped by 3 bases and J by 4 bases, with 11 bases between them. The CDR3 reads CASSPPSGADTQYF. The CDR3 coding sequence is TGTGCCAGCTCACCGCCGTCCGGGGCAGATACGCAGTATTTT.

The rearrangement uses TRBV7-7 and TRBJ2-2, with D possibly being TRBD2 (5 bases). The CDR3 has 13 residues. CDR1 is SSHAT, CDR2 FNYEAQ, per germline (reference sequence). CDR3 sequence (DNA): TGTTCTAGCAGCCCCGACCCAACCGGGGAGCTGTTTTTT. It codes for CSSSPDPTGELFF.

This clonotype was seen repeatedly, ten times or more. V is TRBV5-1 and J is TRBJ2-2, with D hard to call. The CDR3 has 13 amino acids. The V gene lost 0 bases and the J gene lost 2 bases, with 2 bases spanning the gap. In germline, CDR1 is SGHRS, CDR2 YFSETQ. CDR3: CASSLGNTGELFF. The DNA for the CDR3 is TGCGCCAGCAGCTTGGGAAACACCGGGGAGCTGTTTTTT.

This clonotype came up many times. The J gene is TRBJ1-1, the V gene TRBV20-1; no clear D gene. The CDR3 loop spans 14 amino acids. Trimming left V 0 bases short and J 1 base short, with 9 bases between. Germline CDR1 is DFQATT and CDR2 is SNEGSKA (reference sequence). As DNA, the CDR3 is TGCAGTGCTAGAGATTTGCGGGGGAACACTGAAGCTTTCTTT. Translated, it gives CSARDLRGNTEAFF.

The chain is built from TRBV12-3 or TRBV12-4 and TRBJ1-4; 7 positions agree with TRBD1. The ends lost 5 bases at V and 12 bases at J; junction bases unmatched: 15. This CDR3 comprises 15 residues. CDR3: CASSHHIGQAGELFF. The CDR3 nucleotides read TGTGCCAGCAGTCATCACATTGGACAGGCCGGGGAACTGTTTTTT.

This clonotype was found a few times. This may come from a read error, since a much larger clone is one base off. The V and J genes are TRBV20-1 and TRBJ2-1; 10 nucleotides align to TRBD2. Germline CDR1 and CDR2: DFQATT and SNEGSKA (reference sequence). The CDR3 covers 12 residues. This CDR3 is CSTRTIAGGQFF. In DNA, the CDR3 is TGCAGTACTAGAACCATAGCGGGGGGGCAGTTCTTC.

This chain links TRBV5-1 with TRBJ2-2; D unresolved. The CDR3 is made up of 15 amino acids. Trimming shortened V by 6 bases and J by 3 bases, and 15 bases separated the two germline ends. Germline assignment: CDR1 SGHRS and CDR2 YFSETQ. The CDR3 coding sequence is TGCGCCAGCAATACCCAGGCACCGCACACCGGGGAGCTGTTTTTT. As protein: CASNTQAPHTGELFF. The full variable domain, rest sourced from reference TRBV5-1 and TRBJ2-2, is KAGVTQTPRYLIKTRGQQVTLSCSPISGHRSVSWYQQTPGQGLQFLFEYFSETQRNKGNFPGRFSGRQFSNSRSEMNVSTLELGDSALYLCASNTQAPHTGELFFGEGSRLTVL.

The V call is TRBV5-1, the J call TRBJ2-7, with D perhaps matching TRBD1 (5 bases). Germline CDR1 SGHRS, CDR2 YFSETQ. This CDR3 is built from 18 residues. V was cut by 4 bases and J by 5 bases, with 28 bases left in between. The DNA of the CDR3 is TGCGCCAGCAGCCGCGACCCTTCTTTAAGGGGCGAGTCCCACGAGCAGTACTTC. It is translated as CASSRDPSLRGESHEQYF.

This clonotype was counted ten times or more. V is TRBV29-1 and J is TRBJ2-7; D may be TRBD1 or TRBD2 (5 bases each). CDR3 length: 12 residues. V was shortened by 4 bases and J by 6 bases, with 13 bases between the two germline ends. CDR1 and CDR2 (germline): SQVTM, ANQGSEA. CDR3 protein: CSVVRGVAEQYF. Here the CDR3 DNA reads TGCAGCGTTGTCAGAGGGGTGGCCGAGCAGTACTTC.

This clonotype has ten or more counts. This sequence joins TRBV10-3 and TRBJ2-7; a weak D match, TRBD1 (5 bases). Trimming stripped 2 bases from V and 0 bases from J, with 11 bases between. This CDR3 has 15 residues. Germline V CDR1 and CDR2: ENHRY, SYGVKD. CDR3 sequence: CAISEPGLHSYEQYF. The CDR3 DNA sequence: TGTGCCATCAGTGAGCCAGGGCTCCACTCCTACGAGCAGTACTTC.

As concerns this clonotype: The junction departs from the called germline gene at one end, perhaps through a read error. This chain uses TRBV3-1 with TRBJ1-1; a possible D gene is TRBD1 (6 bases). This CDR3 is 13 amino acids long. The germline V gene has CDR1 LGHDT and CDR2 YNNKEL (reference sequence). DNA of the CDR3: TGTGCCAGCAACACAGGGTGGAACACTGAGGCTTTCTTT. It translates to CASNTGWNTEAFF.

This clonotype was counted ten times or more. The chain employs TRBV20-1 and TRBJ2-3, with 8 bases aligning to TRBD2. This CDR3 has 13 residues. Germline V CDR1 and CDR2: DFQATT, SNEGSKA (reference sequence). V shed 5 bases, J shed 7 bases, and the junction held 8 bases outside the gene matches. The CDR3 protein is CSAARGGPNTQYF. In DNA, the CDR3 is TGCAGTGCTGCCCGGGGGGGCCCAAATACGCAGTATTTT.

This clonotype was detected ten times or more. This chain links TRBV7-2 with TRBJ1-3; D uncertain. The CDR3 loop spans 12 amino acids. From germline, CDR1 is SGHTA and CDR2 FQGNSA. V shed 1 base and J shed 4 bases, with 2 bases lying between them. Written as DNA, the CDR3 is TGTGCCAGCAGCTTAGTGGGAAACACCATATATTTT. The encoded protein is CASSLVGNTIYF. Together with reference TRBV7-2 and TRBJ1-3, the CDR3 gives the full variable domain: GAGVSQSPSNKVTEKGKDVELRCDPISGHTALYWYRQSLGQGLEFLIYFQGNSAPDKSGLPSDRFSAERTGGSVSTLTIQRTQQEDSAVYLCASSLVGNTIYFGEGSWLTVV.

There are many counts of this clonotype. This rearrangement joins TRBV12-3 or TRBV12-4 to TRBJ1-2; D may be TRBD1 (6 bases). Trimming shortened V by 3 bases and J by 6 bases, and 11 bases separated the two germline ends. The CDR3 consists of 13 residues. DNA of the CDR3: TGTGCCAGCAGTTTTGGGACACCTGATGGCTACACCTTC. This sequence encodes CASSFGTPDGYTF.

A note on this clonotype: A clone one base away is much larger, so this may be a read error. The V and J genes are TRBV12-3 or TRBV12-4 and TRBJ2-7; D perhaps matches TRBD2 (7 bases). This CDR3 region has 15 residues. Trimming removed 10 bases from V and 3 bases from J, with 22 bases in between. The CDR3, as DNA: TGTGCCATCAGACGAGAAGGGGGGGGTGGCTACGAGCAGTACTTC. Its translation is CAIRREGGGGYEQYF.

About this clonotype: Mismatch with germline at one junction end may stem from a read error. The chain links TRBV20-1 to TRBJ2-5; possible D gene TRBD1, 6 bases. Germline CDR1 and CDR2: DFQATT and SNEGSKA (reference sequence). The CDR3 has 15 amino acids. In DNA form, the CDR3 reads TGCAGAGCTAGAGTCGGCAGGGGCGGGTGGGAGACCCAGTACTTC. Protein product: CRARVGRGGWETQYF.